The next 5 T cell receptor beta chains were all read from a single sample in a study of T cells in Graves' hyperthyroidism and ophthalmopathy (dated by TCRdb to between 2018 and 2020). Library construction relied on multiplex PCR. Sequencing used an Illumina HiSeq 2000. The TCR beta CDR3 regions were amplified from the RNA transcripts. A first-round RT-PCR of the TCR CDR3 used the HTBI primer set with the Qiagen OneStep RT-PCR kit. The raw public reads went through TCRdb reprocessing: fastp at Q25, MiXCR clone calling, in-frame beta chains kept. Entries are consolidated by CDR3 protein sequence, retaining the most common genes and DNA. This sample holds about 100,000 distinct CDR3 sequences; roughly 15% were observed only once. The biggest ten clones account for 35% to 45% of the sample. The sequenced sample consisted of blood. Receptors were obtained from a woman between 45 and 60 years old with Graves' hyperthyroidism.

The rearrangement joins TRBV20-1 to TRBJ2-5; either TRBD1 or TRBD2 may fit D (5 bases each). Germline V lookup: CDR1 DFQATT, CDR2 SNEGSKA (reference sequence). V dropped 6 bases and J dropped 5 bases, with 13 bases sitting between them. The CDR3 covers 12 residues. Here the CDR3 reads CSAPERGETQYF. CDR3 DNA: TGCAGTGCCCCCGAGAGGGGTGAGACCCAGTACTTC.

This rearrangement joins TRBV7-9 to TRBJ2-2; perhaps D is TRBD1 or TRBD2 (5 bases each). Trimming took 7 bases from V and 0 from J, leaving 15 bases between them. This CDR3 is 16 amino acids long. CDR1 and CDR2 from the germline V gene are SEHNR and FQNEAQ (reference sequence). The CDR3 nucleotides are TGTGCCAGCACAAAAGCAGGGAGCACGAACACCGGGGAGCTGTTTTTT. Residues: CASTKAGSTNTGELFF.

This chain joins TRBV24-1 and TRBJ2-2; 11 nucleotides align to TRBD1. Germline V gene sequence: CDR1 KGHDR, CDR2 SFDVKD. CDR3 size: 17 residues. The V gene end was trimmed by 0 bases and the J gene end by 4 bases; junction bases not matched to a gene: 3. CDR3 in DNA: TGTGCCACCAGTGATTTGCAGGGACAGGGGGGCACCGGGGAGCTGTTTTTT. This codes for CATSDLQGQGGTGELFF.

V gene TRBV20-1 combines with J gene TRBJ2-5; 14 bases line up with TRBD2. CDR3 length equals 16 residues. The germline gives CDR1 DFQATT, CDR2 SNEGSKA (reference sequence). V shed 3 bases and J 4 bases; nucleotides not matched to a gene: 7. The CDR3 protein is CSASGPGLAGVETQYF. CDR3 nucleotide sequence: TGCAGTGCTAGTGGGCCGGGACTAGCGGGAGTAGAGACCCAGTACTTC.

This clonotype showed up many times. Germline and junction disagree at one end, which may indicate a read error. The genes are TRBV7-2 and TRBJ1-2; D unclear. Germline V gene sequence: CDR1 SGHTA, CDR2 FQGNSA. The length of the CDR3 is 13 residues. This chain's CDR3 is CASGLSQDYGYTF. CDR3 coding DNA: TGTGCCAGCGGCTTATCCCAGGACTATGGCTACACCTTC.